Listed below are T cell receptor beta chains from one sample, sequenced in a study of blood T cell repertoires in COVID-19. Sequencing used immunoSEQ multiplex PCR; TCRdb keeps in-frame clones, though not all of them. The sample consists of under 65,000 clones, 84% of them appearing once. Sequencing was carried out using peripheral blood. Source of these receptors: a woman aged 55-70 years with acute or convalescent COVID-19. Each CDR3 is given with its conserved first and last residue. D genes are given only for firm matches. A row's size may be missing; if present it is once, few, many or a size class.

J gene: TRBJ2-7
D gene: TRBD2
V gene: TRBV5-1
clone size: .
CDR3 DNA: TGCGCCAGCAGCCTTCTAGCGGGGGGAGCCTACGAGCAGTACTTC
CDR3 protein: CASSLLAGGAYEQYF

J gene: TRBJ1-1
D gene: .
V gene: TRBV3-1/TRBV3-2
clone size: .
CDR3 DNA: TGTGCCAGCAGCCAAGGGAGTTGGACTGAAGCTTTCTTT
CDR3 protein: CASSQGSWTEAFF

J gene: TRBJ2-3
D gene: TRBD1
V gene: TRBV10-3
clone size: .
CDR3 DNA: TGTGCCATCAGTGGGGGGGACAGGGCTGGGGGAGATACGCAGTATTTT
CDR3 protein: CAISGGDRAGGDTQYF

J gene: TRBJ2-1
D gene: TRBD2
V gene: TRBV10-3
clone size: .
CDR3 DNA: TGTGCCATCAGCCCCGTTCTAGCGGGGAGCTCCTACAATGAGCAGTTCTTC
CDR3 protein: CAISPVLAGSSYNEQFF

J gene: TRBJ2-5
D gene: .
V gene: TRBV9
clone size: .
CDR3 DNA: TGTGCCAGCAGCGAGGCAGTTGACGGGGAGACCCAGTACTTC
CDR3 protein: CASSEAVDGETQYF

J gene: TRBJ2-1
D gene: .
V gene: TRBV29-1
clone size: .
CDR3 DNA: TGCAGCGTTGTTGGGGGGGCGGACTCCTACAATGAGCAGTTCTTC
CDR3 protein: CSVVGGADSYNEQFF

J gene: TRBJ2-1
D gene: .
V gene: TRBV14
clone size: .
CDR3 DNA: TGTGCCAGCAGCCAAGATAGGAGGGGGCGATACAATGAGCAGTTCTTC
CDR3 protein: CASSQDRRGRYNEQFF

J gene: TRBJ1-1
D gene: .
V gene: TRBV11-2
clone size: .
CDR3 DNA: TGTGCCAGCAGCTATCTCGACAGGAACACTGAAGCTTTCTTT
CDR3 protein: CASSYLDRNTEAFF

J gene: TRBJ2-6
D gene: TRBD1
V gene: TRBV7-3
clone size: .
CDR3 DNA: TGTGCCAGCAGGGAACAGGGGTTAAGTGGGGCCAACGTCCTGACTTTC
CDR3 protein: CASREQGLSGANVLTF

J gene: TRBJ2-2
D gene: .
V gene: TRBV7-3
clone size: .
CDR3 DNA: TGTGCCAGCAGCTTAGTTGGGGGGGCAACCGGGGAGCTGTTTTTT
CDR3 protein: CASSLVGGATGELFF

J gene: TRBJ2-7
D gene: .
V gene: TRBV19
clone size: few
CDR3 DNA: TGTGCCAGTAGTATAAAAGGGGGACGGGACTACGAGCAGTACTTC
CDR3 protein: CASSIKGGRDYEQYF

J gene: TRBJ1-1
D gene: .
V gene: TRBV7-3
clone size: .
CDR3 DNA: TGTGCCAGCAGCTTGGCGGGGGGTAACACTGAAGCTTTCTTT
CDR3 protein: CASSLAGGNTEAFF

J gene: TRBJ2-3
D gene: .
V gene: TRBV7-9
clone size: .
CDR3 DNA: TGTGCCAGCAGCTTAGACCTCTCTAACCCCACAGATACGCAGTATTTT
CDR3 protein: CASSLDLSNPTDTQYF

J gene: TRBJ1-2
D gene: .
V gene: TRBV24-1
clone size: .
CDR3 DNA: TGTGCCACCAGTGACCCAAACTATGGCTACACCTTC
CDR3 protein: CATSDPNYGYTF

J gene: TRBJ1-5
D gene: .
V gene: TRBV6-5
clone size: .
CDR3 DNA: TGTGCCAGCAGGTCAGGGGTCGCGAGCAATCAGCCCCAGCATTTT
CDR3 protein: CASRSGVASNQPQHF

J gene: TRBJ1-1
D gene: .
V gene: TRBV3-1/TRBV3-2
clone size: .
CDR3 DNA: TGTGCCAGCAGCCAACAACAGAACCTAATGAACACTGAAGCTTTCTTT
CDR3 protein: CASSQQQNLMNTEAFF

J gene: TRBJ1-6
D gene: .
V gene: TRBV14
clone size: few
CDR3 DNA: TGTGCCAGCAGCCAGGGGAGATATTCACCCCTCCACTTT
CDR3 protein: CASSQGRYSPLHF

J gene: TRBJ1-4
D gene: .
V gene: TRBV4-1
clone size: .
CDR3 DNA: TGCGCCAGCAGCCTCGTGGAGACCGCCATCAATGAAAAACTGTTTTTT
CDR3 protein: CASSLVETAINEKLFF

J gene: TRBJ1-2
D gene: .
V gene: TRBV27
clone size: .
CDR3 DNA: TGTGCCAGCAGTTCCCTCGGGGGATCTAACTATGGCTACACCTTC
CDR3 protein: CASSSLGGSNYGYTF

J gene: TRBJ1-4
D gene: .
V gene: TRBV5-1
clone size: .
CDR3 DNA: TGCGCCAGCAGCGCTGGACAGACCACTGCAACTAATGAAAAACTGTTTTTT
CDR3 protein: CASSAGQTTATNEKLFF

J gene: TRBJ2-7
D gene: .
V gene: TRBV6-5
clone size: .
CDR3 DNA: TGTGCCAGCACTGTCAGGGGAAATGACGAGCAGTACTTC
CDR3 protein: CASTVRGNDEQYF

J gene: TRBJ1-5
D gene: TRBD1
V gene: TRBV19
clone size: .
CDR3 DNA: TGTGCCAGTAGGTCTCGGACAGGGGATTTTAGCAATCAGCCCCAGCATTTT
CDR3 protein: CASRSRTGDFSNQPQHF

J gene: TRBJ1-4
D gene: .
V gene: TRBV10-1
clone size: .
CDR3 DNA: TGCGCCAGCAGCCCCTCAGGGAATGAAAAACTGTTTTTT
CDR3 protein: CASSPSGNEKLFF

J gene: TRBJ1-3
D gene: .
V gene: TRBV3-1/TRBV3-2
clone size: .
CDR3 DNA: TGTGCCAGCAGCCAAGACTCTCGTTCCTCTGGAAACACCATATATTTT
CDR3 protein: CASSQDSRSSGNTIYF

J gene: TRBJ2-1
D gene: TRBD2
V gene: TRBV11-2
clone size: .
CDR3 DNA: TGTGCCAGCAGCCTCCTCGATAGCGGGGGTTACAATGAGCAGTTCTTC
CDR3 protein: CASSLLDSGGYNEQFF

J gene: TRBJ2-7
D gene: .
V gene: TRBV5-4
clone size: .
CDR3 DNA: TGTGCCAGCAGCTTAACCGGGACTCGAAGCTACGAGCAGTACTTC
CDR3 protein: CASSLTGTRSYEQYF

J gene: TRBJ1-5
D gene: .
V gene: TRBV5-1
clone size: few
CDR3 DNA: TGCGCCAGCAGCCCCGACATCAACGGCCCCCAGCATTTT
CDR3 protein: CASSPDINGPQHF

J gene: TRBJ1-3
D gene: TRBD1
V gene: TRBV9
clone size: .
CDR3 DNA: TGTGCCAGCAGCGTGAGGGACTTGGACAGGAAGAGCTCTGGAAACACCATATATTTT
CDR3 protein: CASSVRDLDRKSSGNTIYF

J gene: TRBJ1-1
D gene: .
V gene: TRBV19
clone size: .
CDR3 DNA: TGTGCCAGTAGTGACAGGCGATTGAACACTGAAGCTTTCTTT
CDR3 protein: CASSDRRLNTEAFF

J gene: TRBJ2-2
D gene: TRBD2
V gene: TRBV6-5
clone size: once
CDR3 DNA: TGTGCCAGCTCTCTGGGGGGGGTGACCGGGGAGCTGTTTTTT
CDR3 protein: CASSLGGVTGELFF

J gene: TRBJ1-3
D gene: .
V gene: TRBV2
clone size: .
CDR3 DNA: TGTGCCAGCAGTGAACGGGGGATAATCTCTGGAAACACCATATATTTT
CDR3 protein: CASSERGIISGNTIYF

J gene: TRBJ2-3
D gene: TRBD2
V gene: TRBV5-1
clone size: .
CDR3 DNA: TGCGCCAGCAGCTACGGGACTAGCGGGGGAAGCACAGATACGCAGTATTTT
CDR3 protein: CASSYGTSGGSTDTQYF

J gene: TRBJ1-2
D gene: .
V gene: TRBV6-4
clone size: few
CDR3 DNA: TGTGCCAGCAGTGACGGACAGAAGGGTGGCTACACCTTC
CDR3 protein: CASSDGQKGGYTF

J gene: TRBJ2-3
D gene: .
V gene: TRBV24-1
clone size: .
CDR3 DNA: TGTGCCACTCAGGGAAGGGGCACAGATACGCAGTATTTT
CDR3 protein: CATQGRGTDTQYF

J gene: TRBJ1-1
D gene: .
V gene: TRBV6-6
clone size: once
CDR3 DNA: TGTGCCAGCCGCGGAGAGGGGGACCCTGAAGCTTTCTTT
CDR3 protein: CASRGEGDPEAFF

J gene: TRBJ1-5
D gene: .
V gene: TRBV5-1
clone size: .
CDR3 DNA: TGCGCCAGCAGCCTGGTCACAGGGAGCAATCAGCCCCAGCATTTT
CDR3 protein: CASSLVTGSNQPQHF

J gene: TRBJ1-5
D gene: TRBD1
V gene: TRBV6-5
clone size: .
CDR3 DNA: TGTGCCAGCAGCCCGACAGGGCCCAATCAGCCCCAGCATTTT
CDR3 protein: CASSPTGPNQPQHF

J gene: TRBJ2-1
D gene: TRBD2
V gene: TRBV30
clone size: .
CDR3 DNA: TGTGCCTGCGGCGGGGGGGGATCCTCCTACAATGAGCAGTTCTTC
CDR3 protein: CACGGGGSSYNEQFF

J gene: TRBJ1-3
D gene: .
V gene: TRBV3-1/TRBV3-2
clone size: .
CDR3 DNA: TGTGCCAGCAGCCAAGGCGGGGGCTCTGGAAACACCATATATTTT
CDR3 protein: CASSQGGGSGNTIYF

J gene: TRBJ2-1
D gene: .
V gene: TRBV11-3
clone size: .
CDR3 DNA: TGTGCCAGCAGCTTAATGTGGTCCTCCAGGAATGAGCAGTTCTTC
CDR3 protein: CASSLMWSSRNEQFF

J gene: TRBJ1-6
D gene: .
V gene: TRBV11-2
clone size: .
CDR3 DNA: TGTGCCAGCAGCTCTTTTGGGGGTTGGGGGCGAGGTAATTCACCCCTCCACTTT
CDR3 protein: CASSSFGGWGRGNSPLHF

J gene: TRBJ1-6
D gene: .
V gene: TRBV6-4
clone size: .
CDR3 DNA: TGTGCCAGCAGGAGCGGGGAGGGGTCACCCCTCCACTTT
CDR3 protein: CASRSGEGSPLHF

J gene: TRBJ2-3
D gene: .
V gene: TRBV24-1
clone size: .
CDR3 DNA: TGTGCCACCAGCCCCCACGGGGATACGCAGTATTTT
CDR3 protein: CATSPHGDTQYF

J gene: TRBJ1-1
D gene: TRBD1
V gene: TRBV10-3
clone size: .
CDR3 DNA: TGTGCCATCAGTGAGCGGGACAGGGGCATTAACACTGAAGCTTTCTTT
CDR3 protein: CAISERDRGINTEAFF

J gene: TRBJ2-5
D gene: .
V gene: TRBV7-8
clone size: few
CDR3 DNA: TGTGCCAGCAGCTTAGATACAGGGTTTCAAGAGACCCAGTACTTC
CDR3 protein: CASSLDTGFQETQYF

J gene: TRBJ2-3
D gene: TRBD2
V gene: TRBV14
clone size: .
CDR3 DNA: TGTGCCAGCAGCCCGCTGGGAGCGGGGGACGTGGATACGCAGTATTTT
CDR3 protein: CASSPLGAGDVDTQYF

J gene: TRBJ2-3
D gene: TRBD1
V gene: TRBV11-2
clone size: .
CDR3 DNA: TGTGCCAGCAGTTTCGACAGGGGTTGGGGAGATACGCAGTATTTT
CDR3 protein: CASSFDRGWGDTQYF

J gene: TRBJ1-1
D gene: .
V gene: TRBV11-2
clone size: .
CDR3 DNA: TGTGCCAGCAGCCTCAGGTGGACTGAAGCTTTCTTT
CDR3 protein: CASSLRWTEAFF

J gene: TRBJ2-1
D gene: .
V gene: TRBV7-3
clone size: .
CDR3 DNA: TGTGCCAGCAGCTTAACAACAGGGTGGGAAAACAATGAGCAGTTCTTC
CDR3 protein: CASSLTTGWENNEQFF